This T cell receptor beta chain is from a study of T-cell reconstitution after alpha-beta-depleted transplantation in children. This clonotype was counted ten times or more. The V and J ends lost 5 bases and 1 base respectively, with 12 bases between them. Germline assignment: CDR1 SGHVT and CDR2 SQSDAQ. This CDR3 comprises 15 residues. Researchers prepared the TCRbeta library using unique molecular identifiers, the study reports. TCRdb reprocessed the PCR reads via MiXCR and lists one record per CDR3 protein. The table records roughly 590,000 distinct CDR3 sequences, 16% of them present only once. The receptor was derived from a human donor who donated a stem cell graft to a child with acute myeloid leukemia. The sequences come from PBMCs from the stem cell graft donor, collected from the stem cell graft. This chain joins TRBV7-4 and TRBJ1-3; D perhaps matches TRBD1 (5 bases). CDR3 in amino acids: CASSPFRTSGNTIYF. In DNA form, the CDR3 reads TGTGCCAGCAGCCCCTTCAGGACATCTGGAAACACCATATATTTT.